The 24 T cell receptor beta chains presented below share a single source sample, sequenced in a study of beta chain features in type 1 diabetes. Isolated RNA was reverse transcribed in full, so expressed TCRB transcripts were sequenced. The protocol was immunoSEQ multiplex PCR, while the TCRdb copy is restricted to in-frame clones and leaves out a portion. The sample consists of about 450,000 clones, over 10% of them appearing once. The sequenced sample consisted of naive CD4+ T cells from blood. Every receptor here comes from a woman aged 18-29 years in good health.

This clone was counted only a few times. The CDR3 DNA sequence: TGTGCCAGCAGTTTTCAATTCGAGCAGTACTTC. Its protein is CASSFQFEQYF. The J gene is TRBJ2-7, the V gene TRBV6-6; D unclear. V shed 4 bases and J shed 6 bases, with 7 bases lying between them. The CDR3 runs 11 residues. The V gene's germline CDR1 is MNHNY and CDR2 SVGAGI (reference sequence).

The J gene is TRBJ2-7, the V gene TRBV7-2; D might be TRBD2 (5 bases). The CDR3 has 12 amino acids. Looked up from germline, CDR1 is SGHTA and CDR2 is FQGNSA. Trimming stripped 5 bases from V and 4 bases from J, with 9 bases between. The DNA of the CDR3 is TGTGCCAGCAGCGACACGGGATACGAGCAGTACGTC. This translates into CASSDTGYEQYV.

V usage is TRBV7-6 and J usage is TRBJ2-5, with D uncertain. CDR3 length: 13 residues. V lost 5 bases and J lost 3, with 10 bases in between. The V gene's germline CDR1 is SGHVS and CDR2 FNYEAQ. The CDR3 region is CASSPWRKETQYF. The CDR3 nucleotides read TGTGCCAGCAGCCCCTGGCGGAAAGAGACCCAGTACTTC.

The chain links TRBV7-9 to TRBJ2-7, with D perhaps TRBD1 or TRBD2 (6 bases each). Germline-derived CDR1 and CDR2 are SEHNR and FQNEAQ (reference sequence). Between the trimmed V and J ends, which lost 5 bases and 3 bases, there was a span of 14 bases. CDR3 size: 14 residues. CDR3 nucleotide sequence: TGTGCCAGCAGCGACACACAGGGAGGCTACGAGCAGTACGTC. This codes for CASSDTQGGYEQYV.

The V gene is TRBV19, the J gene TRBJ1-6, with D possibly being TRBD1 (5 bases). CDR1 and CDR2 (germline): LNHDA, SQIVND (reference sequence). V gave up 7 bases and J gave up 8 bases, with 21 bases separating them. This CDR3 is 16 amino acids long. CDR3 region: CASTYVGAPRDSPLHF. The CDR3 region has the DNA TGTGCCAGTACGTACGTCGGGGCACCTCGAGATTCACCCCTCCACTTT.

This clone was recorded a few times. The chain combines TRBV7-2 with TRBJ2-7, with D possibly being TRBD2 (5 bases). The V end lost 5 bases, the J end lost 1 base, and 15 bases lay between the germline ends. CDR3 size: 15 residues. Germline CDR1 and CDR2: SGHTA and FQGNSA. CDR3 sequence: CASSLFGRASYEQYF. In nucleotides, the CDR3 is TGTGCCAGCAGCCTCTTTGGGAGAGCGTCCTACGAGCAGTACTTC.

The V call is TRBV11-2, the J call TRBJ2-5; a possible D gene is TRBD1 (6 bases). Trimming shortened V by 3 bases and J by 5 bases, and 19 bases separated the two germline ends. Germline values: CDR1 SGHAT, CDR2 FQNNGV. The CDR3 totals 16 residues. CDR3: CASSFGIGQLGETQYF. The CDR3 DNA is TGTGCCAGCAGCTTCGGGATAGGACAGCTGGGGGAGACCCAGTACTTC.

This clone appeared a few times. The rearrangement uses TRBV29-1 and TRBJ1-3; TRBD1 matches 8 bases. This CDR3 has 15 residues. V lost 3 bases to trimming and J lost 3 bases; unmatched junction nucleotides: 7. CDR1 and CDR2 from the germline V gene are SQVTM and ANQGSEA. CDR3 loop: CSVEAGQGFGNTIYF. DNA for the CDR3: TGCAGCGTTGAGGCCGGACAGGGCTTTGGAAACACCATATATTTT.

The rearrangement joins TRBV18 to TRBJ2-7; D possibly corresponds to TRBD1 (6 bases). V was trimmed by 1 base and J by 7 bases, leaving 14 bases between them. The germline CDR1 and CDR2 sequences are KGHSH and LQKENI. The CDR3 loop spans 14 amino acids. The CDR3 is CASSPHRAGEEQYF. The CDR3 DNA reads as TGTGCCAGCTCACCACACAGGGCAGGGGAGGAGCAGTACTTC.

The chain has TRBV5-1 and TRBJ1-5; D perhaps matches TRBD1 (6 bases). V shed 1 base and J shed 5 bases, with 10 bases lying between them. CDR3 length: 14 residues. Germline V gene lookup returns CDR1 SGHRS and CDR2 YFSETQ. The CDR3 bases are TGCGCCAGCAGCTTGACAGGGCCCGATCAGCCCCAGCATTTT. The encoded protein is CASSLTGPDQPQHF.

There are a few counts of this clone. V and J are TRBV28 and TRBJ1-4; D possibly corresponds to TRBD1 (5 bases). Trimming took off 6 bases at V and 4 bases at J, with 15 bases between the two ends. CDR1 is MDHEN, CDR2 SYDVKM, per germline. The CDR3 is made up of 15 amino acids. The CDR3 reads CASRPTGRLNEKLFF. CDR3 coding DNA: TGTGCCAGCAGACCCACGGGACGGCTTAATGAAAAACTGTTTTTT.

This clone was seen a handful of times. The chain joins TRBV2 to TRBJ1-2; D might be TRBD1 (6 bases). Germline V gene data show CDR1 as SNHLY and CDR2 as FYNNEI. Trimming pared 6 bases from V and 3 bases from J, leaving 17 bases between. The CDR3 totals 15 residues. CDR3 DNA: TGTGCCAGCAGGAAGACAGGACGACAAGACTATGGCTACACCTTC. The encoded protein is CASRKTGRQDYGYTF.

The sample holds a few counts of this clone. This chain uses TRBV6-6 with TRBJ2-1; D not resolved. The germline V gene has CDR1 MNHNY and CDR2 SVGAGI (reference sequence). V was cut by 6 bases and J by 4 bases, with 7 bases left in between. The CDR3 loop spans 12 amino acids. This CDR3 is CASRGRYNEQFF. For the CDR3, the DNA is TGTGCCAGCAGGGGAAGGTACAATGAGCAGTTCTTC.

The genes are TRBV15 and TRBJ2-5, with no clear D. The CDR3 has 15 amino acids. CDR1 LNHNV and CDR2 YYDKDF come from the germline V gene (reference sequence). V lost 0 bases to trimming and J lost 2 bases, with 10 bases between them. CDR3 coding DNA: TGTGCCACCAGCAGAGAGAGTACAGAGCAAGAGACCCAGTACTTC. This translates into CATSRESTEQETQYF.

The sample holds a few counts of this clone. CDR3 in DNA: TGTGCCACCAGCACGGGTCGCAGAGCTCAAGAGACCCAGTACTTC. Translated, it gives CATSTGRRAQETQYF. This rearrangement joins TRBV15 to TRBJ2-5; no clear D. Germline assignment: CDR1 LNHNV and CDR2 YYDKDF (reference sequence). The V end lost 4 bases, the J end lost 2 bases, and 14 bases lay between the germline ends. This CDR3 contains 15 residues.

The CDR3 reads CAWSLPGGPSYNEQFF. Written as DNA, the CDR3 is TGTGCCTGGAGCCTACCCGGGGGCCCTTCCTACAATGAGCAGTTCTTC. The chain links TRBV30 to TRBJ2-1; D tentatively fits TRBD1 or TRBD2 (6 bases each). The CDR3 length is 16 residues. V lost 3 bases to trimming and J lost 1 base, with 16 bases between them. Germline-derived CDR1 and CDR2 are GTSNPN and SVGIG (reference sequence).

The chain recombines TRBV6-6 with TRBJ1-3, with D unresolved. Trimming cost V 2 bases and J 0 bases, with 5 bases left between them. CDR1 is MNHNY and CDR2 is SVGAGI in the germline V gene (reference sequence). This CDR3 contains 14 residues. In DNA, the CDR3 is TGTGCCAGCAGTTACGGTAGCTCTGGAAACACCATATATTTT. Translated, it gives CASSYGSSGNTIYF.

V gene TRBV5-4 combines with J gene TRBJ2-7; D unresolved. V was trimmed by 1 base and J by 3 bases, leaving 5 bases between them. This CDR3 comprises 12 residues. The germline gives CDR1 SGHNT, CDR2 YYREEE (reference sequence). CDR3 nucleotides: TGTGCCAGCAGCTTGCCGGGCTACGAGCAGTACGTC. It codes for CASSLPGYEQYV.

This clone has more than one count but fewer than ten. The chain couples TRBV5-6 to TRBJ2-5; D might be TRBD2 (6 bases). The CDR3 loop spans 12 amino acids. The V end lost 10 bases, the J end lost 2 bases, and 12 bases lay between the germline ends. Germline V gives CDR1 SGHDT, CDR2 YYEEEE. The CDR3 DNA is TGTGCCCGCCGGGAGTCGCAAGAGACCCAGTACTTC. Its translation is CARRESQETQYF.

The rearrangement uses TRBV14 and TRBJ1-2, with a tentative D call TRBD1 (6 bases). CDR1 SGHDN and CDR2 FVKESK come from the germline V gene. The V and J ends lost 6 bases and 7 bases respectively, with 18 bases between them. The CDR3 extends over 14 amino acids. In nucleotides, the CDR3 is TGTGCCAGCAGGGTACCCGGGACAAGGGCTGGCTACACCTTC. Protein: CASRVPGTRAGYTF.

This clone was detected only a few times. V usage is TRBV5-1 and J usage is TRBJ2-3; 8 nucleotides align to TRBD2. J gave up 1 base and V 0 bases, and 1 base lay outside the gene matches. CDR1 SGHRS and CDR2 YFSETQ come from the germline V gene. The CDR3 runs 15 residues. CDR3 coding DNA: TGCGCCAGCAGCTTGGTAGCGGGGCGCACAGATACGCAGTATTTT. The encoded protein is CASSLVAGRTDTQYF.

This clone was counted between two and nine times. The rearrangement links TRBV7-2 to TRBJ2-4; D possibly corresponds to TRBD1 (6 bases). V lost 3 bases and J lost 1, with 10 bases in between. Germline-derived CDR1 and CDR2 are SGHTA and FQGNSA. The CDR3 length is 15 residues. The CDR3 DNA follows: TGTGCCAGCAGCTTGGTGGGGGCCGCCAAAAACATTCAGTACTTC. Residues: CASSLVGAAKNIQYF.

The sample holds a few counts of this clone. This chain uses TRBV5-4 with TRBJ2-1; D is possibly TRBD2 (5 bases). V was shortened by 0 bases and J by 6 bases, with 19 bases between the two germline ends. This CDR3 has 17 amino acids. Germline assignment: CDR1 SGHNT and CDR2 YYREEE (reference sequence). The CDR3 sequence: CASSLGTPLNPGNEQFF. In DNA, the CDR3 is TGTGCCAGCAGCTTGGGGACTCCGTTAAACCCCGGCAATGAGCAGTTCTTC.

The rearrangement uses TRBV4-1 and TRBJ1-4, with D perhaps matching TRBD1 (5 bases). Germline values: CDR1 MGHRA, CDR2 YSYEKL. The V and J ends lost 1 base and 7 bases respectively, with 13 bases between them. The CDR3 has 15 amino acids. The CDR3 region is CASSQAGTGAEKLFF. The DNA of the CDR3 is TGCGCCAGCAGCCAAGCCGGGACGGGAGCTGAAAAACTGTTTTTT.